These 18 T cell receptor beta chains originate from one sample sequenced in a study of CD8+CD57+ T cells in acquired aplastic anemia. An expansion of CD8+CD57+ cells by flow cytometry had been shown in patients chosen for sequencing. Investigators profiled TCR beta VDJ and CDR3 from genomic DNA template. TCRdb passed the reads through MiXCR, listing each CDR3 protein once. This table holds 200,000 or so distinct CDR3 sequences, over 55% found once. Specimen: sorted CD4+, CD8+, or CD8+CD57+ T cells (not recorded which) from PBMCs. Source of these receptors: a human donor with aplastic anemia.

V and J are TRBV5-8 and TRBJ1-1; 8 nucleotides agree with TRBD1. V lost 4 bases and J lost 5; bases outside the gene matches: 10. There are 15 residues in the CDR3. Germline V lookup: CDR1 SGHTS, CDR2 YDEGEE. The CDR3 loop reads CASSRGQGWGTEAFF. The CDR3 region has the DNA TGTGCCAGCAGCCGAGGACAGGGTTGGGGTACTGAAGCTTTCTTT. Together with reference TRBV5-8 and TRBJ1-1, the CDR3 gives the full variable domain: EAGVTQSPTHLIKTRGQQATLRCSPISGHTSVYWYQQALGLGLQFLLWYDEGEERNRGNFPPRFSGRQFPNYSSELNVNALELEDSALYLCASSRGQGWGTEAFFGQGTRLTVV.

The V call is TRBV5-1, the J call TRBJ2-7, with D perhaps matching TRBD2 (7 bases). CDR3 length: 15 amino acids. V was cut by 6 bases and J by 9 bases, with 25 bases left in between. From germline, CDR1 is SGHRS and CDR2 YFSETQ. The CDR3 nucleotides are TGCGCCAGCAATCCGGGACTACCTTCATCGGGGGCGCAGTACTTC. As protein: CASNPGLPSSGAQYF.

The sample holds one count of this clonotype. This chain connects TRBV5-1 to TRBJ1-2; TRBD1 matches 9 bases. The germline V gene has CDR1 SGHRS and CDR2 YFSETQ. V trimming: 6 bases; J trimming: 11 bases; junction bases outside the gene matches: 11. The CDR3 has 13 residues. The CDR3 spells CASNQGTGRGYTF. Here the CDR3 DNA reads TGCGCCAGCAACCAGGGGACAGGGAGGGGGTACACCTTC.

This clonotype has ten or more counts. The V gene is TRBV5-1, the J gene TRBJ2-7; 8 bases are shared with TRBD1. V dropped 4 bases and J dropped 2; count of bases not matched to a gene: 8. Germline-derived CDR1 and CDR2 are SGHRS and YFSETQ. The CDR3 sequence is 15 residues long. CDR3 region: CASSETGVSPYEQYF. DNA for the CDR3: TGCGCCAGCAGCGAGACAGGGGTAAGCCCCTACGAGCAGTACTTC.

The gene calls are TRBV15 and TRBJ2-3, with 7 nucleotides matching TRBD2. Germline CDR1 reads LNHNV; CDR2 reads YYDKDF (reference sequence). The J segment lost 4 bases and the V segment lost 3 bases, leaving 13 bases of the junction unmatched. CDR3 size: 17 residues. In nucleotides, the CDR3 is TGTGCCACCAGCAGCTTGGTAGGTAGGGAGGGTGCAGATACGCAGTATTTT. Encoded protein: CATSSLVGREGADTQYF.

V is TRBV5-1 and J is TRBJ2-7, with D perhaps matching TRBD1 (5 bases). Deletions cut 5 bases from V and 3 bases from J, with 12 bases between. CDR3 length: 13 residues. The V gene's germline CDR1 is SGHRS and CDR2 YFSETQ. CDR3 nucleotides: TGCGCCAGCAGGCAGGGCCTGAACTACGAGCAGTACTTC. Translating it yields CASRQGLNYEQYF. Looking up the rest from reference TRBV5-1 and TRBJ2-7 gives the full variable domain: KAGVTQTPRYLIKTRGQQVTLSCSPISGHRSVSWYQQTPGQGLQFLFEYFSETQRNKGNFPGRFSGRQFSNSRSEMNVSTLELGDSALYLCASRQGLNYEQYFGPGTRLTVT.

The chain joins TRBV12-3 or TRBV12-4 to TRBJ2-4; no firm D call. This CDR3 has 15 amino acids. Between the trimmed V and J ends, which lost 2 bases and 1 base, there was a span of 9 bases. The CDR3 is CASSLSTVAKNIQYF. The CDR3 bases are TGTGCCAGCAGTTTAAGTACAGTGGCCAAAAACATTCAGTACTTC.

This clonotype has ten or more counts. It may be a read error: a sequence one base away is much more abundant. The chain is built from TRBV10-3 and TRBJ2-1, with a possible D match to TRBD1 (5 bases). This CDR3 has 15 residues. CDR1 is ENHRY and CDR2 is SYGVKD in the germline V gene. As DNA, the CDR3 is TGTACCATCAGTGCTTTCCTTTGGGGCGACAATGAGCAGTTCTTC. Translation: CTISAFLWGDNEQFF.

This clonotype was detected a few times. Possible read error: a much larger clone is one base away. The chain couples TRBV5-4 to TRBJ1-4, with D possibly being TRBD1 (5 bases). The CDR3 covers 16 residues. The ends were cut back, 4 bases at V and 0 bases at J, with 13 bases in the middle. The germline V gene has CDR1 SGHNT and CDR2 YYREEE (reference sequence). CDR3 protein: CASSGGGATTNEKLFF. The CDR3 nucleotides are TGTGCCAGCAGCGGGGGAGGGGCAACAACTAATGAAAAACTGTTTTTT. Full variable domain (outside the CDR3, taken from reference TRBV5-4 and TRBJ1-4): ETGVTQSPTHLIKTRGQQVTLRCSSQSGHNTVSWYQQALGQGPQFIFQYYREEENGRGNFPPRFSGLQFPNYSSELNVNALELDDSALYLCASSGGGATTNEKLFFGSGTQLSVL.

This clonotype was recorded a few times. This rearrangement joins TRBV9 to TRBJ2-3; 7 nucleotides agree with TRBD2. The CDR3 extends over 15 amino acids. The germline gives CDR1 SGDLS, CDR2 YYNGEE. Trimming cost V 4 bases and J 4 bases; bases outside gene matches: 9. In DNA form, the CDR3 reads TGTGCCAGCAGCCCCTCGACGGGGGGTTCAGATACGCAGTATTTT. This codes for CASSPSTGGSDTQYF.

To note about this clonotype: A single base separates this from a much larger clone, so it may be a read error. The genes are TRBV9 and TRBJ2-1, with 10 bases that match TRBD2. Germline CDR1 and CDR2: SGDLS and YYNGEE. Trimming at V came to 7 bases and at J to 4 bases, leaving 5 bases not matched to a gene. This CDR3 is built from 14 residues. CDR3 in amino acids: CASASGGAYNEQFF. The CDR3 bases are TGTGCCAGCGCGAGCGGGGGGGCGTACAATGAGCAGTTCTTC.

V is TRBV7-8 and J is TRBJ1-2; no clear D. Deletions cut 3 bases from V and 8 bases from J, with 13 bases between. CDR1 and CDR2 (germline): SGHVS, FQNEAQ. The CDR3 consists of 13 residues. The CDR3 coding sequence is TGTGCCAGCAGCTTCGGAGGTACCGGGGGCTACACCTTC. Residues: CASSFGGTGGYTF.

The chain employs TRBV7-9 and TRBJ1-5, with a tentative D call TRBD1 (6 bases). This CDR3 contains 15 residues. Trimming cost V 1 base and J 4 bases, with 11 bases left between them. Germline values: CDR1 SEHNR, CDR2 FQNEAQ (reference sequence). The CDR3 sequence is CASSLGITGNQPQHF. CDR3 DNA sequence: TGTGCCAGCAGCTTAGGGATCACAGGGAATCAGCCCCAGCATTTT.

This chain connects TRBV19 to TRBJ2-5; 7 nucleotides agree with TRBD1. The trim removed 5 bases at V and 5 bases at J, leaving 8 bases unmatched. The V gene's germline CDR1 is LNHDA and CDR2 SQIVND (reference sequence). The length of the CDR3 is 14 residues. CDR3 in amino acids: CASSPGQPGETQYF. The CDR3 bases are TGTGCCAGTAGTCCGGGACAGCCCGGGGAGACCCAGTACTTC.

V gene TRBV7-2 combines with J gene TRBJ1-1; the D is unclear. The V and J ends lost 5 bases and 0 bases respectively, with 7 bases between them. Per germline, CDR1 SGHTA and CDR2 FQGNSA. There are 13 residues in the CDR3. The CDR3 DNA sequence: TGTGCCAGCAGCCGAACCGTGAACACTGAAGCTTTCTTT. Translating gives CASSRTVNTEAFF.

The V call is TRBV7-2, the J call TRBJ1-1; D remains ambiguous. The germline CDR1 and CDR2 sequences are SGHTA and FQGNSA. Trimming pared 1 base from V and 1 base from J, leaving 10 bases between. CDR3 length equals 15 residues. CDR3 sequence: CASSLVGQQNTEAFF. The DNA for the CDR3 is TGTGCCAGCAGCTTAGTAGGCCAGCAGAACACTGAAGCTTTCTTT.

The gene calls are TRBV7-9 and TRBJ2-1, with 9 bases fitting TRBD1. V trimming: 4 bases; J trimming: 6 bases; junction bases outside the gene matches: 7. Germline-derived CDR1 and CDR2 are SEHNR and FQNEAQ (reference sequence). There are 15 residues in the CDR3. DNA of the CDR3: TGTGCCAGCAGCTCGGGACAGGGCCGGGGCAATGAGCAGTTCTTC. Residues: CASSSGQGRGNEQFF.

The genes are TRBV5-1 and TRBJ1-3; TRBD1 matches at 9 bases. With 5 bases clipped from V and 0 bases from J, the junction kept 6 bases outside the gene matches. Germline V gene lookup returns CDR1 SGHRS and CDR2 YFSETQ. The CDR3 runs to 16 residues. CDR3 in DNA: TGCGCCAGCAGGTCCGGACAGGGGAGCTCTGGAAACACCATATATTTT. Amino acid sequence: CASRSGQGSSGNTIYF.